Listed below are T cell receptor beta chains from one sample, sequenced in a study of blood T cell repertoires in COVID-19. TCRdb keeps only in-frame clones here, not all; method: immunoSEQ multiplex PCR. The sample consists of about 260,000 clones, around 86% of them appearing once. The sequencing input was peripheral blood. These receptors originate from a man younger than 35 with active or convalescent COVID-19. The CDR3 runs from the conserved cysteine through the conserved F or W. The D gene is left open where the match is weak. Only some rows state a clone size, as once, few, many or a class for expanded clones.

V	J	size	D	CDR3	DNA
TRBV2	TRBJ1-2	-	TRBD1	CASTWELLGQAHYGYTF	TGTGCCAGCACCTGGGAATTGTTGGGACAGGCACACTATGGCTACACCTTC
TRBV12-3/TRBV12-4	TRBJ1-5	-	TRBD1	CASTLDRGQPQHF	TGTGCCAGCACCCTCGACAGGGGCCAGCCCCAGCATTTT
TRBV18	TRBJ2-1	-	-	CASSPLGPPEGHEQFF	TGTGCCAGCTCACCTCTAGGTCCACCCGAGGGCCATGAGCAGTTCTTC
TRBV7-2	TRBJ1-2	-	-	CASSSQTGTGYTF	TGTGCCAGCAGCTCGCAAACAGGGACCGGCTACACCTTC
TRBV30	TRBJ2-5	-	-	CAWSVNQEATQYF	TGTGCCTGGAGTGTAAATCAGGAGGCGACCCAGTACTTC
TRBV6-5	TRBJ2-6	-	-	CASRRQYSGANVLTF	TGTGCCAGTCGCCGACAGTACTCTGGGGCCAACGTCCTGACTTTC
TRBV7-9	TRBJ1-1	-	-	CASSLNRGGGDTEAFF	TGTGCCAGCAGCTTAAATCGCGGAGGGGGGGACACTGAAGCTTTCTTT
TRBV28	TRBJ2-3	-	-	CASSFYGGTDTQYF	TGTGCCAGCAGTTTTTACGGGGGCACAGATACGCAGTATTTT
TRBV15	TRBJ2-1	-	-	CATSRDRQEQFF	TGTGCCACCAGCAGAGATAGACAGGAGCAGTTCTTC
TRBV19	TRBJ2-6	-	-	CASLELGQGAAGANVLTF	TGTGCCAGTCTTGAATTGGGTCAGGGCGCGGCTGGGGCCAACGTCCTGACTTTC
TRBV6-5	TRBJ2-2	once	-	CATIQSGELFF	TGTGCCACAATCCAGTCCGGGGAGCTGTTTTTT
TRBV6-5	TRBJ2-7	-	TRBD2	CASSYSSGGYEQYF	TGTGCCAGCAGTTACTCTAGCGGGGGCTACGAGCAGTACTTC
TRBV4-2	TRBJ2-1	-	TRBD1	CASSQGTGGGSRLGGEQFF	TGTGCCAGCAGCCAAGGGACAGGGGGAGGGAGTCGGCTAGGTGGGGAGCAGTTCTTC
TRBV6-5	TRBJ2-7	-	TRBD1	CASRTGQVNYEQYF	TGTGCCAGCAGGACGGGACAGGTTAACTACGAGCAGTACTTC
TRBV30	TRBJ1-6	-	TRBD1	CAWRLQGNSPLHF	TGTGCCTGGAGACTACAGGGGAATTCACCCCTCCACTTT
TRBV5-5	TRBJ1-3	-	-	CASSLPGAFGNTIYF	TGTGCCAGCAGCTTGCCTGGGGCGTTCGGAAACACCATATATTTT
TRBV5-1	TRBJ2-5	-	-	CASRQGRRETQYF	TGCGCCAGCAGACAGGGCCGAAGAGAGACCCAGTACTTC
TRBV24-1	TRBJ2-3	-	-	CATDIQNRDTQYF	TGTGCCACGGACATCCAGAATCGGGATACGCAGTATTTT
TRBV5-1	TRBJ1-4	-	-	CASSRLGHWVGEKLFF	TGCGCCAGCAGCCGGTTGGGACACTGGGTTGGTGAAAAACTGTTTTTT
TRBV7-2	TRBJ1-1	-	-	CASSLLAFEAFF	TGTGCCAGCAGCCTTTTGGCCTTTGAAGCTTTCTTT
TRBV9	TRBJ2-1	once	-	CASSVVGTLPSEQFF	TGTGCCAGCAGCGTAGTCGGTACCCTTCCGAGTGAGCAGTTCTTC
TRBV11-2	TRBJ2-7	-	-	CASSAINQVGRRPYEQYF	TGTGCCAGCAGCGCAATAAACCAGGTGGGGCGAAGGCCCTACGAGCAGTACTTC